The 29 T cell receptor beta chains listed next were all sequenced from one sample in a study of Graves' ophthalmopathy and Graves' hyperthyroidism. Scientists amplified the TCR beta CDR3 regions from RNA transcripts. The first round was an RT-PCR with HTBI primers, and the second round was a multiplex PCR. TCRdb re-derived calls from the multiplex PCR reads in MiXCR, one entry per CDR3 protein. This table has around 340,000 distinct CDR3 sequences, 15% to 20% appearing once. The specimen sequenced was peripheral blood. The receptors were gathered from an adult man with Graves' ophthalmopathy.

A note on this clonotype: It may be a read error: a sequence one base away is much more abundant. The chain recombines TRBV11-2 with TRBJ2-3; 15 positions agree with TRBD2. Trimming removed 6 bases from V and 5 bases from J; junction bases left unmatched: 12. Germline loops: CDR1 SGHAT, CDR2 FQNNGV. This CDR3 is 18 amino acids long. This chain's CDR3 is CASSASAGLAGGKDTQYF. The CDR3 coding sequence is TGTGCCAGCAGTGCCTCTGCAGGACTAGCGGGGGGGAAAGATACGCAGTATTTT.

This clonotype was counted at least ten times. V usage is TRBV6-1 and J usage is TRBJ2-5, with TRBD2 as a possible D gene (5 bases). Trimming shortened V by 5 bases and J by 5 bases, and 18 bases separated the two germline ends. The germline gives CDR1 MNHNS, CDR2 SASEGT. The CDR3 consists of 15 residues. The CDR3 nucleotides are TGTGCCAGCAGTCAAAGTAGTACTAGAAGGGAGACCCAGTACTTC. Translated, it gives CASSQSSTRRETQYF.

This clonotype has ten or more counts. V gene TRBV2 combines with J gene TRBJ1-6; D may be TRBD1 (5 bases). This CDR3 comprises 17 residues. Trimming pared 11 bases from V and 0 bases from J, leaving 20 bases between. CDR1 is SNHLY and CDR2 is FYNNEI in the germline V gene. The CDR3 sequence is CAGTPGRISSYNSPLHF. The CDR3 bases are TGTGCCGGGACCCCAGGGAGGATAAGCTCCTATAATTCACCCCTCCACTTT.

This clonotype was counted at least ten times. The DNA of the CDR3 is TGCGCCAGCAGCTCGGCCAGGGGCGGAGCCGAGCAGTACTTC. Amino acids: CASSSARGGAEQYF. The rearrangement joins TRBV5-1 to TRBJ2-7, with D perhaps TRBD1 (6 bases). The CDR3 is 14 amino acids. V was shortened by 3 bases and J by 6 bases, with 16 bases between the two germline ends. CDR1 and CDR2 from the germline V gene are SGHRS and YFSETQ.

This clonotype was found many times. The chain uses TRBV6-1 and TRBJ1-6, with 8 bases lining up with TRBD1. Germline V gene sequence: CDR1 MNHNS, CDR2 SASEGT. Trimming cost V 5 bases and J 10 bases; bases outside gene matches: 7. The CDR3 sequence is 14 residues long. CDR3 protein: CASSRQGAQSPLHF. The CDR3, as DNA: TGTGCCAGCAGTCGTCAGGGGGCCCAGTCACCCCTCCACTTT.

This clonotype was seen at least ten times. V usage is TRBV12-3 or TRBV12-4 and J usage is TRBJ2-7; 8 bases match TRBD2. The CDR3 runs 16 residues. V lost 2 bases, J lost 6 bases, and 12 bases stayed unmatched. The CDR3 DNA reads as TGTGCCAGCAGTTTAAGACCCGGGACTAGAGTCGGCGAGCAGTACTTC. This encodes CASSLRPGTRVGEQYF.

This clonotype was seen many times. The chain combines TRBV20-1 with TRBJ2-7; either TRBD1 or TRBD2 may supply D (6 bases each). The V end was cut by 0 bases, the J end by 3 bases, with 18 bases between. The CDR3 runs 16 residues. Germline CDR1 DFQATT, CDR2 SNEGSKA (reference sequence). DNA of the CDR3: TGCAGTGCTAGAGATCCGAGCGGCGGAGGGGGCTACGAGCAGTACTTC. It codes for CSARDPSGGGGYEQYF.

The sample holds many counts of this clonotype. The gene calls are TRBV6-5 and TRBJ1-1; 7 nucleotides agree with TRBD1. CDR3 size: 15 residues. J was trimmed by 1 base and V by 4 bases; bases with no gene match: 6. Germline loops: CDR1 MNHEY, CDR2 SVGAGI. The CDR3 loop reads CASSSRQGSNTEAFF. CDR3 sequence (DNA): TGTGCCAGCAGTTCACGACAGGGATCGAACACTGAAGCTTTCTTT.

This clonotype has a handful of counts. The V call is TRBV12-3 or TRBV12-4, the J call TRBJ2-7; no definite D call. The V end lost 5 bases, the J end lost 4 bases, and 12 bases lay between the germline ends. This CDR3 is 13 amino acids long. The CDR3 DNA reads TGTGCCAGCAGTCCCGGACCAATTTACGAGCAGTACTTC. Its protein is CASSPGPIYEQYF.

This clonotype was found many times. The chain is built from TRBV9 and TRBJ1-2, with D unresolved. The ends were cut back, 4 bases at V and 7 bases at J, with 17 bases in the middle. Germline V gives CDR1 SGDLS, CDR2 YYNGEE. This CDR3 comprises 14 residues. The chain's CDR3 is CASSLRIDGGGYTF. The CDR3 DNA is TGTGCCAGCAGCCTGAGGATAGATGGCGGTGGCTACACCTTC.

There are many counts of this clonotype. J is TRBJ2-3 and V is TRBV2; TRBD2 matches 12 bases. Germline V gene lookup returns CDR1 SNHLY and CDR2 FYNNEI. The CDR3 spans 15 residues. Losses at the gene ends were 5 bases for V and 9 bases for J; bases not matched to a gene: 9. The CDR3 DNA reads TGTGCCAGCAGTCGACTAGCGGGGGCCTCCGGAACGCAGTATTTT. Amino acid sequence: CASSRLAGASGTQYF.

Many counts were recorded for this clonotype. The chain combines TRBV6-5 with TRBJ1-1; weak D call: TRBD1 (5 bases). V was shortened by 2 bases and J by 5 bases, with 15 bases between the two germline ends. The CDR3 extends over 15 amino acids. Germline CDR1 and CDR2: MNHEY and SVGAGI. The CDR3 is CASSYGGGGGTEAFF. Written as DNA, the CDR3 is TGTGCCAGCAGTTACGGCGGTGGGGGAGGGACTGAAGCTTTCTTT.

This clonotype has a count of ten or more. The rearrangement links TRBV6-5 to TRBJ2-2; TRBD2 agrees at 8 bases. Germline CDR1 and CDR2: MNHEY and SVGAGI. The trim removed 4 bases at V and 7 bases at J, leaving 11 bases unmatched. The CDR3 length is 16 residues. The CDR3 sequence is CASSSPSGRRYGELFF. CDR3 nucleotides: TGTGCCAGCAGTTCCCCCAGCGGGAGACGATACGGGGAGCTGTTTTTT.

In its sample, this clonotype was seen many times. The V gene is TRBV2, the J gene TRBJ1-1; 8 bases fit TRBD1. Germline V gene data show CDR1 as SNHLY and CDR2 as FYNNEI. This CDR3 contains 14 residues. V lost 6 bases and J lost 3; bases outside the gene matches: 6. The CDR3 DNA reads TGTGCCAGCAGCGCTACAGGGGGGTACACTGAAGCTTTCTTT. Translation: CASSATGGYTEAFF.

In its sample, this clonotype was seen a few times. This may come from a read error, since a much larger clone is one base off. The rearrangement links TRBV4-1 to TRBJ1-5; D gene unclear. Trimming pared 5 bases from V and 6 bases from J, leaving 23 bases between. The germline CDR1 and CDR2 sequences are MGHRA and YSYEKL. This CDR3 is built from 17 residues. CDR3 bases: TGCGCCAGCAGCATGACCCCGCCCCCAATGGCGACTCAGCCCCAGCATTTT. This gives the protein CASSMTPPPMATQPQHF.

This clonotype occurred a few times. The chain is built from TRBV5-1 and TRBJ2-5, with a possible D match to TRBD1 (6 bases). V lost 5 bases, J lost 1 base, and 15 bases lay in between. The CDR3 covers 15 residues. CDR1 SGHRS and CDR2 YFSETQ come from the germline V gene. The chain's CDR3 is CASSRSGATQETQYF. The CDR3, as DNA: TGCGCCAGCAGTAGATCAGGGGCGACCCAAGAGACCCAGTACTTC.

This clonotype was recorded many times. The chain employs TRBV12-3 or TRBV12-4 and TRBJ1-2; TRBD1 agrees at 8 bases. The CDR3 sequence is 16 residues long. V dropped 6 bases and J dropped 0; count of bases not matched to a gene: 9. DNA for the CDR3: TGTGCCAGCAGACCTCATCGGACAGGGCCTAACTATGGCTACACCTTC. Translating gives CASRPHRTGPNYGYTF.

This clonotype was counted ten times or more. V and J are TRBV11-1 and TRBJ2-7; 9 positions match TRBD1. Germline V gives CDR1 SGHAT, CDR2 FQDESV (reference sequence). V was clipped by 4 bases and J by 0 bases; unmatched bases: 10. The CDR3 runs 17 residues. In nucleotides, the CDR3 is TGTGCCAGCAGCTCCCCTCCTTCGGACAGGGGCTCCTACGAGCAGTACTTC. Protein: CASSSPPSDRGSYEQYF.

This clonotype came up many times. This chain links TRBV5-1 with TRBJ1-2, with 8 bases aligning to TRBD1. Germline V lookup: CDR1 SGHRS, CDR2 YFSETQ. Trimming removed 4 bases from V and 6 bases from J; junction bases left unmatched: 5. The CDR3 covers 13 residues. CDR3 in amino acids: CASSIQGVDGYTF. For the CDR3, the DNA is TGCGCCAGCAGCATACAGGGGGTTGATGGCTACACCTTC.

This clonotype occurred many times. Its ends do not fully match the called genes, so a read error is possible. The rearrangement joins TRBV12-3 or TRBV12-4 to TRBJ1-1, with D possibly being TRBD1 (5 bases). This CDR3 comprises 11 residues. The CDR3 sequence is CASRGGTEASF. The CDR3 DNA reads TGTGCCAGCAGGGGAGGGACTGAAGCTTCCTTT.

Many counts were recorded for this clonotype. The chain couples TRBV20-1 to TRBJ2-7; 10 bases agree with TRBD2. The germline V gene encodes CDR1 DFQATT and CDR2 SNEGSKA (reference sequence). The CDR3 runs to 14 residues. Losses at the gene ends were 2 bases for V and 6 bases for J; bases not matched to a gene: 7. This CDR3 reads CSARLSGRAIEQYF. The CDR3 DNA sequence: TGCAGTGCTAGACTGAGCGGGAGGGCCATCGAGCAGTACTTC.

This clonotype appeared a single time. The rearrangement links TRBV28 to TRBJ2-7, with D possibly TRBD1 on 5 matching bases. Germline CDR1 and CDR2: MDHEN and SYDVKM. The ends were cut back, 2 bases at V and 6 bases at J, with 11 bases in the middle. The CDR3 consists of 13 residues. The CDR3 is CASSLQGFGEQYF. In nucleotides, the CDR3 is TGTGCCAGCAGTTTACAGGGTTTCGGCGAGCAGTACTTC.

This clonotype occurred many times. The rearrangement links TRBV12-3 or TRBV12-4 to TRBJ2-5, with a tentative D call TRBD2 (7 bases). V lost 3 bases to trimming and J lost 1 base, with 15 bases between them. The CDR3 is made up of 16 amino acids. In nucleotides, the CDR3 is TGTGCCAGCAGTTTCTCGGGGCGGGGGCGCCAAGAGACCCAGTACTTC. Translating it yields CASSFSGRGRQETQYF.

This clonotype was seen at least ten times. This chain connects TRBV6-2 or TRBV6-3 to TRBJ1-2; D unclear. The CDR3 totals 13 residues. In germline, CDR1 is MNHEY, CDR2 SVGEGT. V dropped 6 bases and J dropped 4 bases, with 12 bases sitting between them. The CDR3 nucleotides read TGTGCCAGCAGAATAAGACGGATCTATGGCTACACCTTC. This sequence encodes CASRIRRIYGYTF.

In this sample, this clonotype turned up many times. The chain employs TRBV11-1 and TRBJ2-5, with D tentatively TRBD1 (5 bases). Trimming removed 6 bases from V and 4 bases from J, with 9 bases in between. This CDR3 contains 12 residues. Germline CDR1 reads SGHAT; CDR2 reads FQDESV (reference sequence). The CDR3 sequence: CASSWGRETQYF. The CDR3 DNA reads TGTGCCAGCAGTTGGGGCCGAGAGACCCAGTACTTC.

In this sample, this clonotype turned up many times. The chain is built from TRBV25-1 and TRBJ1-2; 8 bases align to TRBD1. In germline, CDR1 is MGHDK, CDR2 SYGVNS. CDR3 length equals 15 residues. V dropped 1 base and J dropped 8; count of bases not matched to a gene: 9. The CDR3 sequence is CASSELPDRGHGYTF. In DNA, the CDR3 is TGTGCCAGCAGTGAATTACCTGACAGGGGACACGGCTACACCTTC.

The sample holds many counts of this clonotype. The rearrangement joins TRBV29-1 to TRBJ1-2; TRBD1 matches at 10 bases. Trimming at V came to 4 bases and at J to 7 bases, leaving 12 bases not matched to a gene. CDR1 is SQVTM and CDR2 is ANQGSEA in the germline V gene. CDR3 size: 15 residues. The CDR3 bases are TGCAGCGTTGTTGGGGGGACAGGGGATCTCTTTGGCTACACCTTC. Translated, it gives CSVVGGTGDLFGYTF.

This clonotype has a count of ten or more. V is TRBV20-1 and J is TRBJ2-5; 7 bases match TRBD1. Germline CDR1 reads DFQATT; CDR2 reads SNEGSKA (reference sequence). After removal of 6 bases from V and 3 bases from J, the junction contained 10 bases not matched to a gene. The CDR3 extends over 14 amino acids. The CDR3 coding sequence is TGCAGTGCCGTACAGGGGCCGAGTAAAGAGACCCAGTACTTC. Its protein product is CSAVQGPSKETQYF.

The J gene is TRBJ1-1, the V gene TRBV18; 7 bases line up with TRBD1. CDR1 is KGHSH and CDR2 is LQKENI in the germline V gene. CDR3 size: 15 residues. With 0 bases clipped from V and 5 bases from J, the junction kept 6 bases outside the gene matches. CDR3 amino acids: CASSPPQVQGTEAFF. The DNA for the CDR3 is TGTGCCAGCTCACCACCCCAGGTACAGGGGACTGAAGCTTTCTTT.